A selection of T cell receptor beta chains follows, all from one sample in a study of blood T cell repertoires in COVID-19. Clones were read by immunoSEQ multiplex PCR, and TCRdb kept only the in-frame ones, dropping some. The repertoire has approximately 54,000 clones, 90% of them found once; the top ten carry 3.9%. Sequencing was done on a sample of peripheral blood. Every receptor here comes from a man over 45 with acute or convalescent COVID-19. The CDR3 runs from the conserved cysteine through the conserved F or W. The order of the fields is CDR3 DNA, CDR3 protein, CDR3 length, V gene, clone size, J gene, D gene. D genes are given only for firm matches. Expanded clones get a size class; other rows say once, few or many, or leave the size out.

TGTGCCAGCAGTTACAGGGGAGGGGATTATGGCTACACCTTC,CASSYRGGDYGYTF,14,TRBV6-5,once,TRBJ1-2,NA
TGTGCCAGCAGCACAGGGATCGGTGAAAAACTGTTTTTT,CASSTGIGEKLFF,13,TRBV6-5,NA,TRBJ1-4,NA
TGCGCCAGCAGCTCCCCTGGAGGGAGAACGGCCGGGGAGCTGTTTTTT,CASSSPGGRTAGELFF,16,TRBV5-1,NA,TRBJ2-2,NA
TGTGCCAGTGGCTGGACTAGCGGGAGTGTCGATGAGCAGTTCTTC,CASGWTSGSVDEQFF,15,TRBV19,NA,TRBJ2-1,TRBD2
TGTGCCAGCACCTTGCGGGGACAGGGTGATTCACCCCTCCACTTT,CASTLRGQGDSPLHF,15,TRBV5-4,NA,TRBJ1-6,TRBD1
TGTGCCAGCAGTGATACTTCCGGGCCTCCTCTAGCTGGCTACACCTTC,CASSDTSGPPLAGYTF,16,TRBV2,NA,TRBJ1-2,NA
TGTGCCACCACCGCGGGCGGGAGTGCAGATACGCAGTATTTT,CATTAGGSADTQYF,14,TRBV15,NA,TRBJ2-3,TRBD2
TGTGCCAGCAGCGACCCAAGGACAGGCAACTATGGCTACACCTTC,CASSDPRTGNYGYTF,15,TRBV11-2,medium-sized,TRBJ1-2,TRBD1
TGTGCCAGCAGCCAAGATTCCCGGGAAGAGCAGTTCTTC,CASSQDSREEQFF,13,TRBV3-1/TRBV3-2,NA,TRBJ2-1,NA
TGTGCCATCAGTGAGTACGGGACAGGGGGCGCCGCTGAAGCTTTCTTT,CAISEYGTGGAAEAFF,16,TRBV10-3,NA,TRBJ1-1,TRBD1
TGCGCCAGCAGTGAGACCGGGACAGGGATTGGCGAGCAGTACTTC,CASSETGTGIGEQYF,15,TRBV10-1,few,TRBJ2-7,TRBD1
TGTGCCAGCTCCCATGGCCTAGGGGGAGAGTATGGCTACACCTTC,CASSHGLGGEYGYTF,15,TRBV18,NA,TRBJ1-2,NA
TGCGCCAGCAGGGGACAGGGTAATGCCCCGGGGGCTAACTATGGCTACACCTTC,CASRGQGNAPGANYGYTF,18,TRBV10-2,NA,TRBJ1-2,TRBD1
TGTGCTAGTGGTTTCGCAACCGGGACAGGGCAGGACATTCAGTACTTC,CASGFATGTGQDIQYF,16,TRBV12-5,NA,TRBJ2-4,TRBD1
TGTGCCAGTAGTAGGTTTTCTACAGGGGCCCTCTCCTATGGCTACACCTTC,CASSRFSTGALSYGYTF,17,TRBV19,NA,TRBJ1-2,TRBD1
TGTGCCAGTAGTACTCATCGGGACAGAGAGTACGAGCAGTACTTC,CASSTHRDREYEQYF,15,TRBV19,NA,TRBJ2-7,TRBD1
TGTGCCTGGAGGGGGACAGGGAGGGGAGATTCACCCCTCCACTTT,CAWRGTGRGDSPLHF,15,TRBV30,NA,TRBJ1-6,TRBD1
TGTGCCAGCAGCTTGCGAGGGGGCAGAGATACGCAGTATTTT,CASSLRGGRDTQYF,14,TRBV5-8,NA,TRBJ2-3,TRBD1
TGTGCCAGCAGTTACCAGGGGATTGGTTATGGCTACACCTTC,CASSYQGIGYGYTF,14,TRBV27,NA,TRBJ1-2,NA
TGTGCCGGCGGACTGCGTCCGAACACTGAAGCTTTCTTT,CAGGLRPNTEAFF,13,TRBV2,NA,TRBJ1-1,NA
TGCGCCAGCAGCCAAGATTCAAGCGGACGCTCCTCCTACGAGCAGTACTTC,CASSQDSSGRSSYEQYF,17,TRBV4-1,once,TRBJ2-7,NA
TGCGCCAGCAGCCAAGCCCGAGAAGAGACCCAGTACTTC,CASSQAREETQYF,13,TRBV4-1,NA,TRBJ2-5,NA
TGTGCCAGCAGGGAAAGCATCAATCAGCCCCAGCATTTT,CASRESINQPQHF,13,TRBV2,NA,TRBJ1-5,NA
TGTGCCAGCAGCATACGAGCGGGAGGGCCCGGTGAGACCCAGTACTTC,CASSIRAGGPGETQYF,16,TRBV3-1/TRBV3-2,NA,TRBJ2-5,TRBD2
TGTGCCAGCAGCGTTGGATTGACAGAGAGTTGGGACACTGAAGCTTTCTTT,CASSVGLTESWDTEAFF,17,TRBV9,NA,TRBJ1-1,NA
TGTGCCAGCAGCTTAGGGCAGGGGGTCCCTGAAGCTTTCTTT,CASSLGQGVPEAFF,14,TRBV7-2,NA,TRBJ1-1,TRBD1
TGCGCCAGCAGGCACGGGACCTACGAGCAGTACTTC,CASRHGTYEQYF,12,TRBV5-1,NA,TRBJ2-7,NA
TGTGCCAGCAGCTTTAACCTTCCGGGACAGCAGTACTATGGCTACACCTTC,CASSFNLPGQQYYGYTF,17,TRBV12-1,few,TRBJ1-2,NA
TGCGCCAGCAGTAGCGGGAGTCTCTACGAGCAGTACTTC,CASSSGSLYEQYF,13,TRBV10-2,medium-sized,TRBJ2-7,TRBD2
TGTGCCATAAGATCAGGGGGCGCGGGCACTGAAGCTTTCTTT,CAIRSGGAGTEAFF,14,TRBV10-3,once,TRBJ1-1,TRBD1
TGCGCCAGCAGAAAGACTAGCGGGACAGCGAACACCGGGGAGCTGTTTTTT,CASRKTSGTANTGELFF,17,TRBV10-1,NA,TRBJ2-2,TRBD2
TGCGCCAGCAGCTCAGGACAGGGGGGAAACTATGGCTACACCTTC,CASSSGQGGNYGYTF,15,TRBV5-1,NA,TRBJ1-2,TRBD1
TGTGCCAGCTCACCACTCCAGGCAGGCGGCTACACCTTC,CASSPLQAGGYTF,13,TRBV18,NA,TRBJ1-2,NA
TGCGCCAGCAGCTTCGGGGATAGCAATCAGCCCCAGCATTTT,CASSFGDSNQPQHF,14,TRBV5-1,once,TRBJ1-5,NA
TGCGCCAGCAGCCAGATCGGGAGTACAGTTGGTGAGCAGTTCTTC,CASSQIGSTVGEQFF,15,TRBV4-1,NA,TRBJ2-1,NA
TGTGCCAGCAGGGTCAGGGGGCTGGAGACCCAGTACTTC,CASRVRGLETQYF,13,TRBV5-8,NA,TRBJ2-5,TRBD1
TGCGCCAGCAGCCCGCGGACAGGGGGTGGTGAAAAACTGTTTTTT,CASSPRTGGGEKLFF,15,TRBV5-1,NA,TRBJ1-4,TRBD1
TGTGCCAGCAGTTTATCCCAACGGGGGGATACGCAGTATTTT,CASSLSQRGDTQYF,14,TRBV27,once,TRBJ2-3,NA
TGTGCCAGCAGTTTATCGTCAGGGGCTGGATACGAGGAGACCCAGTACTTC,CASSLSSGAGYEETQYF,17,TRBV27,NA,TRBJ2-5,NA
TGTGCCAGCAGTTACCGACGGGGTTCGAACACCGGGGAGCTGTTTTTT,CASSYRRGSNTGELFF,16,TRBV6-5,NA,TRBJ2-2,NA
TGCAGCGCCACTGTTACCAATGAGCAGTTCTTC,CSATVTNEQFF,11,TRBV29-1,NA,TRBJ2-1,NA
TGTGCCACCAGTAGGGGACTAGCGGGAGCGGGAGATACGCAGTATTTT,CATSRGLAGAGDTQYF,16,TRBV24-1,NA,TRBJ2-3,TRBD2
TGTGCCAGCAGTTACCGGGACAGAGCCTACAATGAGCAGTTCTTC,CASSYRDRAYNEQFF,15,TRBV27,NA,TRBJ2-1,TRBD1
TGTGCCAGTAGTCTACAGGGGTCTAACACTGAAGCTTTCTTT,CASSLQGSNTEAFF,14,TRBV19,NA,TRBJ1-1,TRBD1
TGTGCCAGCAGCTTTACGGGAGGGAGGAACGGGGAGCTGTTTTTT,CASSFTGGRNGELFF,15,TRBV5-5,NA,TRBJ2-2,TRBD2
TGTGCCAGCAGCTGGGACAGGGGGATGAACACTGAAGCTTTCTTT,CASSWDRGMNTEAFF,15,TRBV7-9,NA,TRBJ1-1,TRBD1
TGTGCCAGCAGCCGGACAGGGGTCAAGAATCAGCCCCAGCATTTT,CASSRTGVKNQPQHF,15,TRBV5-5,NA,TRBJ1-5,TRBD1
TGCAGCGTTGAAGATTCTCCCGGGTTCGAGACCCAGTACTTC,CSVEDSPGFETQYF,14,TRBV29-1,NA,TRBJ2-5,NA
TGTGCCAGCAGCTTCGGACAGGGGGCAAATCAGCCCCAGCATTTT,CASSFGQGANQPQHF,15,TRBV9,NA,TRBJ1-5,TRBD1
TGTGCCACCAGCACCTGGGGGGGGGCCTACAATGAGCAGTTCTTC,CATSTWGGAYNEQFF,15,TRBV15,NA,TRBJ2-1,TRBD2
TGTGCCAGCAGTTACATTAGCGGCTCCTACGAGCAGTACTTC,CASSYISGSYEQYF,14,TRBV6-5,NA,TRBJ2-7,NA
TGTGCCACCGACGACAGCAGTAACTATGGCTACACCTTC,CATDDSSNYGYTF,13,TRBV24-1,NA,TRBJ1-2,NA
TGTGCCAGCAGCCTCCGGGACAGCCCTATTGGCTACACCTTC,CASSLRDSPIGYTF,14,TRBV13,NA,TRBJ1-2,TRBD1
TGTGCCAGCAGTGGAGAGGGAAGGACAGGGATTGGGGATACGCAGTATTTT,CASSGEGRTGIGDTQYF,17,TRBV6-1,once,TRBJ2-3,TRBD1
TGTGCCACCCACCTAGGGGCGGGGAGCACAGATACGCAGTATTTT,CATHLGAGSTDTQYF,15,TRBV19,NA,TRBJ2-3,NA
TGTGCCAGCTCACCTCGGGTAGACGAGCAGTACTTC,CASSPRVDEQYF,12,TRBV18,NA,TRBJ2-7,NA
TGTGCCAGCAGTTACTCCCTCAACAGGGCCGGTTACACCTTC,CASSYSLNRAGYTF,14,TRBV6-5,NA,TRBJ1-2,NA
TGTGCCATCAGTTGGGACAGGATGAACACTGAAGCTTTCTTT,CAISWDRMNTEAFF,14,TRBV10-3,once,TRBJ1-1,TRBD1
TGTGCCAGCAGCCACCCCCAGGGCATGAACACTGAAGCTTTCTTT,CASSHPQGMNTEAFF,15,TRBV21-1,NA,TRBJ1-1,NA
TGTGCCAGCAGCCAAGAAGGCGCTAGCTTCGACAATGAGCAGTTCTTC,CASSQEGASFDNEQFF,16,TRBV4-2,NA,TRBJ2-1,NA